This T cell receptor (beta chain) derives from a study of T cells expressing NK-cell markers. The CDR3 runs to 13 residues. CDR1 is SEHNR and CDR2 is FQNEAQ in the germline V gene (reference sequence). One entry per CDR3 protein, without DNA, is what TCRdb gives after re-calling the 5' RACE reads. The sample has 400,000 to 550,000 distinct CDR3 sequences. V and J are TRBV7-9 and TRBJ2-1; TCRdb picks TRBD1, but there is no DNA to check that call. This TCR came from a woman between 18 and 70 years old in good health. Sequenced material: blood T cells: a sorted CD56 or NKG2C T cell subset, CD4+ or CD8+ T cells, or bulk PBMC T cells (not recorded which). CDR3 sequence reads: CASSRDRANEQFF.